The sequence of this T cell receptor beta chain was determined in a study of T cells in Graves' hyperthyroidism and ophthalmopathy. Study details: Prior to any treatment, at the point of initial diagnosis, peripheral blood was collected.

Study-level results: Most clonotypes that expanded in the thyroid above 0.001 also showed up in blood.

Amplification of TCR beta CDR3 regions used RNA as the template. Using the HTBI primer set, a first-round RT-PCR was run on the TCR CDR3. TCRdb re-analysed the multiplex PCR reads in MiXCR, keeping a single row per CDR3 protein. The sample comprises 660,000 or so distinct CDR3 sequences, around 21% of which are singletons, and around a third rests with the top ten. This clonotype showed up many times. Its target is unknown. Reasons for excluding patients were uncontrolled infection, other autoimmune disease, pregnancy or lactation. The germline V and J ends were trimmed by 4 bases and 4 bases, with 17 bases remaining between them. The CDR3 totals 15 residues. Per the germline V gene, CDR1 is SGHTA and CDR2 is FQGNSA.

This receptor was obtained from a man aged 30-40 years with Graves' ophthalmopathy. Material for sequencing was blood. V usage is TRBV7-2 and J usage is TRBJ2-7; a weak D match, TRBD1 (6 bases). The CDR3 region is CASSSTGFYLYEQYF. The CDR3 DNA sequence: TGTGCCAGCAGCTCGACAGGTTTCTACTTATACGAGCAGTACTTC.